This T cell receptor (beta chain) emerged from a study of CD8 T cells in Susac syndrome. In the study overall: Within the sequenced group of Susac syndrome patients, six showed active disease and about 8 were in remission.

The germline CDR1 and CDR2 sequences are SGHRS and YFSETQ. The CDR3 extends over 16 amino acids. Trimming removed 0 bases at V and 5 bases at J, with 17 bases between. Diagnostic criteria defined recently for definite or probable disease were met by the Susac syndrome patients. The RNA input was about 0.45 to 1 ug, and it was reverse transcribed with random hexamers. Amplification of TCR beta CDR3 by immunoSEQ multiplex PCR spanned 54 Vbeta and 13 Jbeta. Using its own MiXCR run on the immunoSEQ multiplex PCR reads, TCRdb lists one record per CDR3 protein. The table has under 200,000 distinct CDR3 sequences, roughly 94% seen once.

Sequencing input: CD4+ T cells from PBMCs. V and J are TRBV5-1 and TRBJ2-5; D gene unclear. The origin of this receptor is a human donor with Susac syndrome. CDR3 sequence reads: CASSLEGSSGSETQYF. The DNA of the CDR3 is TGCGCCAGCAGCTTGGAGGGCTCGTCTGGATCGGAGACCCAGTACTTC. Combining the CDR3 with reference TRBV5-1 and TRBJ2-5 gives the whole variable domain KAGVTQTPRYLIKTRGQQVTLSCSPISGHRSVSWYQQTPGQGLQFLFEYFSETQRNKGNFPGRFSGRQFSNSRSEMNVSTLELGDSALYLCASSLEGSSGSETQYFGPGTRLLVL.